The present TCR beta chain was sequenced within a study of cytomegalovirus exposure and HLA in healthy donors. A multiplex PCR was run with 60 Vbeta primers and 13 Jbeta primers. The protocol was immunoSEQ multiplex PCR, while the TCRdb copy is restricted to in-frame clones and leaves out a portion. The sample holds 150,000 to 200,000 clones, 81% seen once. This TCR came from a man between 18 and 29 years old in good health and CMV-seronegative. Sequenced material: PBMCs.

CDR3 sequence reads: CASSVSQGVGTEAFF. CDR3 coding DNA: TGTGCCAGCAGCGTATCACAGGGAGTGGGAACTGAAGCTTTCTTT. This rearrangement joins TRBV9 to TRBJ1-1, with a tentative D call TRBD1 (6 bases). V was cut by 1 base and J by 5 bases, with 15 bases left in between. The CDR3 length is 15 residues. CDR1 is SGDLS and CDR2 is YYNGEE in the germline V gene.